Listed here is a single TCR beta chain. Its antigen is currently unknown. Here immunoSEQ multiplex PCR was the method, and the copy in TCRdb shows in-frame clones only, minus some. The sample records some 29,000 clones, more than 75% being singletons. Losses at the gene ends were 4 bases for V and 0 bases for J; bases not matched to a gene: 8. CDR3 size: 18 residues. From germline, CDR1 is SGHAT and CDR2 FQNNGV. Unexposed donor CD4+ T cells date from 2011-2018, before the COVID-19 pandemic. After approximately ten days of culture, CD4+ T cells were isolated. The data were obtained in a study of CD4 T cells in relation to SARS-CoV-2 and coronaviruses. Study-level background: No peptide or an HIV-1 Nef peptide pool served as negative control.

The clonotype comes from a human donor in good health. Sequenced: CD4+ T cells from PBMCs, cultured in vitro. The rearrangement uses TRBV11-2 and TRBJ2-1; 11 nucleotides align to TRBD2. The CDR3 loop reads CASSSLAGGPSSYNEQFF. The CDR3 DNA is TGTGCCAGCAGCTCCCTAGCGGGGGGCCCTAGCTCCTACAATGAGCAGTTCTTC. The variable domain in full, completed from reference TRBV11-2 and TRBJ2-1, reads EAGVAQSPRYKIIEKRQSVAFWCNPISGHATLYWYQQILGQGPKLLIQFQNNGVVDDSQLPKDRFSAERLKGVDSTLKIQPAKLEDSAVYLCASSSLAGGPSSYNEQFFGPGTRLTVL.